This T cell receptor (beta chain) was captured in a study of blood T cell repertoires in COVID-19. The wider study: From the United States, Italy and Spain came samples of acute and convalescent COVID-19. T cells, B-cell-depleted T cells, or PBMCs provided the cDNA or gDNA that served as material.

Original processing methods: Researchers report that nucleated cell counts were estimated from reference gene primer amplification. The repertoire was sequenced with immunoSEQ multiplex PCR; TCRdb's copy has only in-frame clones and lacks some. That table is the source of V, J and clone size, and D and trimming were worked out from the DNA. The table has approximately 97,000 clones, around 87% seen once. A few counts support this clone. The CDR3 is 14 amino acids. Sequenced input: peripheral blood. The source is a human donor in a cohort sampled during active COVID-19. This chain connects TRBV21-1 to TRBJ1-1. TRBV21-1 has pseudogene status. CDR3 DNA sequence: TGTGCCAGCAGCAAAGTTTCGGAGGACACTGAAGCTTTCTTT. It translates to CASSKVSEDTEAFF.